These T cell receptor beta chains were read from a single sample in a study of blood T cell repertoires in COVID-19. Sequencing was performed with immunoSEQ multiplex PCR; in TCRdb, only in-frame clones are kept and a portion is missing. The sample lists approximately 54,000 clones; approximately 90% were seen once. The sequencing sample was made of peripheral blood. Receptors originate from a woman aged 40-49 years with active COVID-19. Both conserved end residues are part of each CDR3. D genes are given only for firm matches. A row's size may be missing; if present it is once, few, many or a size class.

v_call: TRBV7-8; clone_size: .; d_call: .; j_call: TRBJ1-3; cdr3_aa: CASSLGSGNTIYF; cdr3_nt: TGTGCCAGCAGCCTCGGGTCTGGAAACACCATATATTTT
v_call: TRBV3-1/TRBV3-2; clone_size: .; d_call: TRBD1; j_call: TRBJ1-1; cdr3_aa: CASNAYDRDGGGAFF; cdr3_nt: TGTGCCAGCAATGCCTATGACAGGGACGGGGGGGGAGCTTTCTTT
v_call: TRBV18; clone_size: once; d_call: TRBD2; j_call: TRBJ2-3; cdr3_aa: CASSPLPASGDFSDTQYF; cdr3_nt: TGTGCCAGCTCACCCCTCCCAGCTAGCGGGGATTTCTCTGATACGCAGTATTTT
v_call: TRBV18; clone_size: .; d_call: .; j_call: TRBJ2-3; cdr3_aa: CASSPRQSGTDTQYF; cdr3_nt: TGTGCCAGCTCACCACGACAGTCAGGCACAGATACGCAGTATTTT
v_call: TRBV19; clone_size: .; d_call: .; j_call: TRBJ1-2; cdr3_aa: CASSIAGTPSSFNYGYTF; cdr3_nt: TGTGCCAGTAGTATAGCAGGGACACCCTCCTCCTTTAACTATGGCTACACCTTC
v_call: TRBV7-9; clone_size: .; d_call: TRBD1; j_call: TRBJ2-6; cdr3_aa: CASSLSTGGSGANVLTF; cdr3_nt: TGTGCCAGCAGCCTATCGACAGGGGGCTCTGGGGCCAACGTCCTGACTTTC
v_call: TRBV18; clone_size: .; d_call: .; j_call: TRBJ2-2; cdr3_aa: CASSAGSTNTGELFF; cdr3_nt: TGTGCCAGCTCAGCGGGCAGTACGAACACCGGGGAGCTGTTTTTT
v_call: TRBV5-1; clone_size: .; d_call: TRBD2; j_call: TRBJ2-5; cdr3_aa: CASSRGTSGQETQYF; cdr3_nt: TGCGCCAGCAGCCGAGGGACTAGCGGACAAGAGACCCAGTACTTC
v_call: TRBV14; clone_size: .; d_call: .; j_call: TRBJ1-1; cdr3_aa: CASSRRNTNTEAFF; cdr3_nt: TGTGCCAGCAGCCGCCGAAACACGAACACTGAAGCTTTCTTT
v_call: TRBV11-3; clone_size: .; d_call: TRBD1; j_call: TRBJ1-1; cdr3_aa: CASSSPRQGAVTEAFF; cdr3_nt: TGTGCCAGCAGCTCACCAAGGCAGGGGGCAGTCACTGAAGCTTTCTTT
v_call: TRBV10-1; clone_size: once; d_call: .; j_call: TRBJ2-1; cdr3_aa: CASSAQSSYNEQFF; cdr3_nt: TGCGCCAGCAGTGCACAGAGCTCCTACAATGAGCAGTTCTTC
v_call: TRBV10-3; clone_size: .; d_call: .; j_call: TRBJ2-1; cdr3_aa: CAISESRGNLYNEQFF; cdr3_nt: TGTGCCATCAGTGAGTCTCGGGGAAACCTCTACAATGAGCAGTTCTTC
v_call: TRBV3-1/TRBV3-2; clone_size: .; d_call: .; j_call: TRBJ1-2; cdr3_aa: CASSETAWGGYTF; cdr3_nt: TGTGCCAGCAGCGAGACAGCCTGGGGTGGCTACACCTTC
v_call: TRBV10-3; clone_size: once; d_call: TRBD1; j_call: TRBJ1-2; cdr3_aa: CAISAGQGMGYTF; cdr3_nt: TGTGCCATCAGTGCGGGACAGGGTATGGGCTACACCTTC
v_call: TRBV7-9; clone_size: .; d_call: .; j_call: TRBJ1-1; cdr3_aa: CASSLDTGSTEAFF; cdr3_nt: TGTGCCAGCAGCTTAGATACAGGGAGCACTGAAGCTTTCTTT